This T cell receptor (beta chain) was found in a study of T cell changes during pregnancy in multiple sclerosis. The V gene's germline CDR1 is ENHRY and CDR2 SYGVKD. The V gene lost 0 bases and the J gene lost 5 bases, with 10 bases spanning the gap. The CDR3 is made up of 14 amino acids. Profiling relied on immunoSEQ multiplex PCR, and the TCRdb table lists in-frame clones only, not all of them. The repertoire holds 50,000 to 65,000 clones, with about nine tenths as singletons. Sequenced material: peripheral blood, taken in the third trimester of pregnancy. This receptor was obtained from a female donor in good health, enrolled as a control in a pregnancy study. The rearrangement uses TRBV10-3 and TRBJ1-1, with D hard to call. The CDR3 nucleotides are TGTGCCATCAGTGAGTCCGCGGAGAGGACTGAAGCTTTCTTT. Translation gives CAISESAERTEAFF.